Each of the 31 T cell receptor beta chains below was sequenced from the same sample in a study of cytomegalovirus exposure and HLA in healthy donors. PCR amplification relied on 60 Vbeta primers (plus 13 Jbeta primers). TCRdb keeps only in-frame clones here, not all; method: immunoSEQ multiplex PCR. With 150,000 to 200,000 clones in the sample, the ten largest clones hold 0.7% to 1%. Sequenced material: PBMCs. The receptors shown here come from a woman between 18 and 29 years old in good health and CMV-seropositive.

As concerns this clone: Other DNA sequences in the sample encode the same CDR3. The genes are TRBV18 and TRBJ1-6, with D possibly matching TRBD1 (5 bases). CDR1 and CDR2 from the germline V gene are KGHSH and LQKENI. The CDR3 is made up of 14 amino acids. V lost 2 bases and J lost 10, with 12 bases in between. The CDR3 spells CASSPGQGSSPLHF. The DNA of the CDR3 is TGTGCCAGCTCACCAGGGCAGGGTTCCTCACCCCTCCACTTT.

The chain has TRBV27 and TRBJ2-5; the D gene is possibly TRBD2 (6 bases). Trimming removed 1 base at V and 3 bases at J, with 9 bases between. Germline CDR1 MNHEY, CDR2 SMNVEV (reference sequence). The CDR3 covers 14 residues. CDR3 in amino acids: CASSLYGTEETQYF. The CDR3 DNA sequence: TGTGCCAGCAGTTTATATGGGACTGAAGAGACCCAGTACTTC.

CDR3: CASSSTRTGGTEAFF. For the CDR3, the DNA is TGCGCCAGCAGCTCAACTAGGACAGGGGGGACTGAAGCTTTCTTT. The rearrangement joins TRBV5-1 to TRBJ1-1, with TRBD1 identical over 10 bases. Germline loops: CDR1 SGHRS, CDR2 YFSETQ. After removal of 3 bases from V and 5 bases from J, the junction contained 7 bases not matched to a gene. The CDR3 has 15 residues. Based on the CDR3 plus reference TRBV5-1 and TRBJ1-1, the full variable domain is KAGVTQTPRYLIKTRGQQVTLSCSPISGHRSVSWYQQTPGQGLQFLFEYFSETQRNKGNFPGRFSGRQFSNSRSEMNVSTLELGDSALYLCASSSTRTGGTEAFFGQGTRLTVV.

This chain joins TRBV27 and TRBJ2-7; D perhaps matches TRBD2 (7 bases). The V and J ends lost 2 bases and 3 bases respectively, with 14 bases between them. CDR3 length equals 15 residues. Per the germline V gene, CDR1 is MNHEY and CDR2 is SMNVEV (reference sequence). In DNA form, the CDR3 reads TGTGCCAGCAGTTTAACGGGCGGGGGCGTCTACGAGCAGTACTTC. Protein sequence: CASSLTGGGVYEQYF.

The rearrangement uses TRBV20-1 and TRBJ1-1; weak D call: TRBD1 (5 bases). V dropped 4 bases and J dropped 6 bases, with 9 bases sitting between them. The CDR3 loop spans 11 amino acids. Germline-derived CDR1 and CDR2 are DFQATT and SNEGSKA (reference sequence). CDR3 bases: TGCAGTGCTACAGGGTACCCTGAAGCTTTCTTT. Translating gives CSATGYPEAFF.

This rearrangement joins TRBV7-9 to TRBJ1-2, with 8 bases fitting TRBD1. The CDR3 spans 15 residues. J lost 0 bases, V lost 5 bases, and 5 bases had no gene match. Germline CDR1 is SEHNR and CDR2 is FQNEAQ (reference sequence). CDR3 sequence: CASSPGTGANYGYTF. CDR3 in DNA: TGTGCCAGCAGCCCCGGGACAGGAGCTAACTATGGCTACACCTTC.

The rearrangement links TRBV13 to TRBJ1-3, with TRBD1 as a possible D gene (6 bases). The V and J ends lost 5 bases and 4 bases respectively, with 9 bases between them. Looked up from germline, CDR1 is PRHDT and CDR2 is FYEKMQ (reference sequence). The CDR3 loop spans 13 amino acids. DNA for the CDR3: TGTGCCAGCAGCCCCGGACAGGGAAACACCATATATTTT. Translated, it gives CASSPGQGNTIYF. The full variable domain, completed using reference TRBV13 and TRBJ1-3, is AAGVIQSPRHLIKEKRETATLKCYPIPRHDTVYWYQQGPGQDPQFLISFYEKMQSDKGSIPDRFSAQQFSDYHSELNMSSLELGDSALYFCASSPGQGNTIYFGEGSWLTVV.

The chain joins TRBV10-3 to TRBJ1-1; 7 bases map to TRBD1. CDR3 length equals 16 residues. Trimming removed 6 bases from V and 4 bases from J; junction bases left unmatched: 14. Germline V gives CDR1 ENHRY, CDR2 SYGVKD. The CDR3, as DNA: TGTGCCATCAGGGAGAACCGACAGGGCGCGGGCACTGAAGCTTTCTTT. The encoded protein is CAIRENRQGAGTEAFF.

The rearrangement links TRBV7-8 to TRBJ2-2; the match to TRBD2 covers 12 bases. V was clipped by 5 bases and J by 10 bases; unmatched bases: 14. In germline, CDR1 is SGHVS, CDR2 FQNEAQ. This CDR3 is 17 amino acids long. The CDR3 nucleotides are TGTGCCAGCAGCCCATCCCCGGCTAGCGGGAGGGGAGAGGAGCTGTTTTTT. This codes for CASSPSPASGRGEELFF.

In DNA, the CDR3 is TGTGCCAGCAGCATCGGGACAGATGAAGAAAAACTGTTTTTT. The encoded protein is CASSIGTDEEKLFF. This chain links TRBV7-9 with TRBJ1-4; 7 bases fit TRBD1. This CDR3 has 14 residues. The V segment lost 5 bases and the J segment 8 bases; nucleotides outside the gene matches: 8. Germline V CDR1 and CDR2: SEHNR, FQNEAQ (reference sequence).

V gene TRBV19 combines with J gene TRBJ2-1; 7 bases match TRBD2. CDR3 size: 13 residues. The V gene end was trimmed by 6 bases and the J gene end by 3 bases; junction bases not matched to a gene: 2. The V gene's germline CDR1 is LNHDA and CDR2 SQIVND (reference sequence). The CDR3 region is CASSRDYYNEQFF. The CDR3 DNA reads as TGTGCCAGTAGCCGGGACTACTACAATGAGCAGTTCTTC.

V is TRBV11-3 and J is TRBJ2-5, with 7 bases that match TRBD1. The DNA end is a closer match to TRBJ2-7, so the J assignment may be wrong. This CDR3 has 14 residues. Germline CDR1 reads SGHNT; CDR2 reads YENEEA. CDR3 loop: CASSYSGQPYEQYF. The CDR3 DNA reads TGTGCCAGCAGCTACTCGGGACAGCCGTACGAGCAGTACTTC.

CDR3 sequence (DNA): TGTGCCAGCAGAAAGCGGGACGGCCAAGAGACCCAGTACTTC. Amino acids: CASRKRDGQETQYF. The V and J genes are TRBV5-4 and TRBJ2-5; 7 positions match TRBD2. V shed 5 bases and J 1 base; nucleotides not matched to a gene: 5. Germline CDR1 and CDR2: SGHNT and YYREEE (reference sequence). This CDR3 spans 14 amino acids.

V and J are TRBV6-5 and TRBJ1-2; 8 nucleotides agree with TRBD1. The germline CDR1 and CDR2 sequences are MNHEY and SVGAGI. J was trimmed by 4 bases and V by 6 bases; bases with no gene match: 4. This CDR3 contains 13 residues. The CDR3 spells CASRLDRAYGYTF. CDR3 DNA: TGTGCCAGCAGACTGGACAGGGCCTATGGCTACACCTTC.

Note on this clone: Its ends do not fully match the called genes, so a read error is possible. This chain connects TRBV5-1 to TRBJ2-5; no clear D gene. Germline values: CDR1 SGHRS, CDR2 YFSETQ. This CDR3 is 13 amino acids long. The CDR3 reads CASSLGAVEAQYF. The CDR3 coding sequence is TGCGCCAGCAGCTTGGGTGCGGTAGAGGCCCAGTACTTC.

V is TRBV9 and J is TRBJ2-2, with 10 nucleotides matching TRBD2. The germline gives CDR1 SGDLS, CDR2 YYNGEE. The CDR3 extends over 16 amino acids. Losses at the gene ends were 1 base for V and 1 base for J; bases not matched to a gene: 1. The CDR3 DNA sequence: TGTGCCAGCAGCGTACTAGCGGGAGAGAACACCGGGGAGCTGTTTTTT. It encodes CASSVLAGENTGELFF.

The V and J genes are TRBV4-3 and TRBJ2-3, with 9 bases fitting TRBD1. CDR3 size: 18 residues. Germline CDR1 is LGHNA and CDR2 is YSLEER. The V gene end was trimmed by 0 bases and the J gene end by 1 base; junction bases not matched to a gene: 8. The CDR3 spells CASSQDPPGQGRTDTQYF. CDR3 nucleotide sequence: TGCGCCAGCAGCCAAGATCCCCCAGGACAGGGGCGCACAGATACGCAGTATTTT.

V usage is TRBV5-5 and J usage is TRBJ2-5; the D is unclear. V was pared by 2 bases and J by 2 bases, with 7 bases between. The length of the CDR3 is 13 residues. CDR1 SGHKS and CDR2 YYEKEE come from the germline V gene (reference sequence). The CDR3 spells CASSLHYQETQYF. DNA of the CDR3: TGTGCCAGCAGCTTACATTATCAAGAGACCCAGTACTTC. The full variable domain, its missing parts supplied by reference TRBV5-5 and TRBJ2-5, is DAGVTQSPTHLIKTRGQQVTLRCSPISGHKSVSWYQQVLGQGPQFIFQYYEKEERGRGNFPDRFSARQFPNYSSELNVNALLLGDSALYLCASSLHYQETQYFGPGTRLLVL.

The V call is TRBV4-3, the J call TRBJ1-1; TRBD1 might be the D (5 bases). Germline-derived CDR1 and CDR2 are LGHNA and YSLEER. CDR3 length equals 16 residues. Trimming took 0 bases from V and 5 from J, leaving 16 bases between them. Here the CDR3 reads CASSQEPGGDGTEAFF. The CDR3 nucleotides are TGCGCCAGCAGCCAAGAACCCGGGGGGGATGGGACTGAAGCTTTCTTT.

The chain combines TRBV5-8 with TRBJ2-1, with 12 bases fitting TRBD2. The CDR3 contains 17 residues. The germline gives CDR1 SGHTS, CDR2 YDEGEE. Trimming cost V 5 bases and J 4 bases; bases outside gene matches: 10. CDR3 in amino acids: CASRRGLAGKFYNEQFF. In nucleotides, the CDR3 is TGTGCCAGCAGACGTGGACTAGCGGGAAAGTTTTACAATGAGCAGTTCTTC.

The rearrangement links TRBV6-1 to TRBJ2-7; D not resolved. V lost 2 bases and J 3 bases, leaving 8 bases between the germline ends. The length of the CDR3 is 13 residues. Germline V lookup: CDR1 MNHNS, CDR2 SASEGT. CDR3 sequence reads: CASSERSHYEQYF. The DNA of the CDR3 is TGTGCCAGCAGTGAACGGAGCCACTACGAGCAGTACTTC.

CDR3 loop: CASSVAGTLSTDTQYF. The CDR3 nucleotides are TGTGCCAGCAGCGTTGCCGGGACACTCTCCACAGATACGCAGTATTTT. The V gene is TRBV9, the J gene TRBJ2-3, with D possibly TRBD1 on 6 matching bases. V gave up 2 bases and J gave up 2 bases, with 15 bases separating them. Looked up from germline, CDR1 is SGDLS and CDR2 is YYNGEE. CDR3 length: 16 amino acids.

V usage is TRBV30 and J usage is TRBJ2-1; 9 nucleotides agree with TRBD1. The J segment lost 3 bases and the V segment lost 6 bases, leaving 6 bases of the junction unmatched. The CDR3 totals 14 residues. Germline CDR1 is GTSNPN and CDR2 is SVGIG (reference sequence). Written as DNA, the CDR3 is TGTGCCTGCACCGGGACAGGGTACTACAATGAGCAGTTCTTC. This translates into CACTGTGYYNEQFF.

The rearrangement joins TRBV30 to TRBJ2-7, with D possibly matching TRBD2 (6 bases). From germline, CDR1 is GTSNPN and CDR2 SVGIG (reference sequence). V was trimmed by 2 bases and J by 5 bases, leaving 16 bases between them. This CDR3 has 14 amino acids. Written as DNA, the CDR3 is TGTGCCTGGAGTCGCGACCTTGCGGGGAACGAGCAGTACTTC. This gives the protein CAWSRDLAGNEQYF. The full variable domain, with the rest looked up from reference TRBV30 and TRBJ2-7, is SQTIHQWPATLVQPVGSPLSLECTVEGTSNPNLYWYRQAAGRGLQLLFYSVGIGQISSEVPQNLSASRPQDRQFILSSKKLLLSDSGFYLCAWSRDLAGNEQYFGPGTRLTVT.

This chain joins TRBV10-3 and TRBJ2-3; a possible D gene is TRBD2 (6 bases). The CDR3 is made up of 13 amino acids. Trimming stripped 7 bases from V and 5 bases from J, with 13 bases between. Germline V gene data show CDR1 as ENHRY and CDR2 as SYGVKD. This chain's CDR3 is CAITGGPGDTQYF. CDR3 bases: TGTGCCATCACTGGAGGGCCGGGAGATACGCAGTATTTT.

The chain uses TRBV6-1 and TRBJ2-1, with 13 bases aligning to TRBD2. CDR3 size: 13 residues. With V trimmed by 6 bases and J by 10 bases, 3 bases remained unmatched. CDR1 is MNHNS and CDR2 is SASEGT in the germline V gene. CDR3 in DNA: TGTGCCAGCAGACTAGCGGGGGGGCACGAGCAGTTCTTC. Its protein product is CASRLAGGHEQFF.

The V gene is TRBV2, the J gene TRBJ2-7; D unclear. Germline V lookup: CDR1 SNHLY, CDR2 FYNNEI. This CDR3 is built from 11 residues. Trimming shortened V by 8 bases and J by 3 bases, and 8 bases separated the two germline ends. The CDR3 nucleotides read TGTGCCAGCCTTTCCGTCTACGAGCAGTACTTC. The encoded protein is CASLSVYEQYF.

This chain connects TRBV15 to TRBJ2-7; D is unclear. The CDR3 runs to 15 residues. Germline V gene data show CDR1 as LNHNV and CDR2 as YYDKDF (reference sequence). Trimming took 0 bases from V and 5 from J, leaving 14 bases between them. DNA of the CDR3: TGTGCCACCAGCAGAGATAGGCCAGGATACCACGAGCAGTACTTC. It translates to CATSRDRPGYHEQYF.

The CDR3 DNA is TGTGCCAGCAGCCCCGGGACAACCTCACAATACAATGAGCAGTTCTTC. Translation: CASSPGTTSQYNEQFF. The chain employs TRBV11-3 and TRBJ2-1; tentatively, D is TRBD1 (6 bases). V was cut by 5 bases and J by 4 bases, with 18 bases left in between. This CDR3 has 16 residues. Germline assignment: CDR1 SGHNT and CDR2 YENEEA. Variable domain in full (rest from reference TRBV11-3 and TRBJ2-1): EAGVVQSPRYKIIEKKQPVAFWCNPISGHNTLYWYLQNLGQGPELLIRYENEEAVDDSQLPKDRFSAERLKGVDSTLKIQPAELGDSAVYLCASSPGTTSQYNEQFFGPGTRLTVL.

The chain recombines TRBV7-2 with TRBJ1-1, with D tentatively TRBD1 (6 bases). Trimming took 2 bases from V and 1 from J, leaving 11 bases between them. Germline CDR1 and CDR2: SGHTA and FQGNSA. This CDR3 has 15 amino acids. CDR3 loop: CASSLLRTENTEAFF. CDR3 coding DNA: TGTGCCAGCAGCTTATTGAGGACAGAGAACACTGAAGCTTTCTTT.

This chain joins TRBV19 and TRBJ2-3; 10 bases align to TRBD2. CDR3 size: 15 residues. Looked up from germline, CDR1 is LNHDA and CDR2 is SQIVND (reference sequence). V dropped 8 bases and J dropped 4; count of bases not matched to a gene: 9. CDR3 DNA: TGTGCCAGTGCTGAGAGCGGGAGGGCCCCAGATACGCAGTATTTT. Translated, it gives CASAESGRAPDTQYF.